These 26 T cell receptor beta chains were all obtained from the same sample, sequenced in a study of blood T cell repertoires in COVID-19. This table comes from immunoSEQ multiplex PCR, and its TCRdb copy is limited to in-frame clones, with some not included. The sample records about 190,000 clones, 80% to 85% being singletons. The sequenced sample was PBMCs or T cells enriched from blood (not recorded which). These receptor sequences come from a woman younger than 45 who had been exposed to COVID-19.

This clone came up many times. The J gene is TRBJ1-2, the V gene TRBV3-1 (or the pseudogene TRBV3-2); 7 nucleotides align to TRBD1. The V and J ends lost 5 bases and 5 bases, in that order; junction bases with no gene match: 5. CDR3 size: 13 residues. Germline V CDR1 and CDR2: LGHDT, YNNKEL (reference sequence). The CDR3 bases are TGTGCCAGCAGCGAACAGGGGATTTATGGCTACACCTTC. This gives the protein CASSEQGIYGYTF.

The V and J genes are TRBV4-3 and TRBJ2-7; 7 bases agree with TRBD2. Germline CDR1 LGHNA, CDR2 YSLEER. V shed 0 bases, J shed 2 bases, and the junction held 4 bases outside the gene matches. The CDR3 is made up of 15 amino acids. CDR3 coding DNA: TGCGCCAGCAGCCAAGATCGGGGGGTACCCTACGAGCAGTACTTC. Translated: CASSQDRGVPYEQYF.

V and J are TRBV14 and TRBJ2-6, with TRBD1 matching 12 bases. V dropped 5 bases and J dropped 4; count of bases not matched to a gene: 12. Per germline, CDR1 SGHDN and CDR2 FVKESK. This CDR3 region has 19 residues. The CDR3 spells CASSGRGDRGRGGANVLTF. As DNA, the CDR3 is TGTGCCAGCAGCGGGAGAGGGGACAGGGGGCGTGGAGGGGCCAACGTCCTGACTTTC.

This clone was recorded once. For the CDR3, the DNA is TGTGCCAGCAGCTTAAGGACCAGGGAGACTAGCGGGGGTTTGGCTACGCAGTATTTT. Encoded protein: CASSLRTRETSGGLATQYF. This chain joins TRBV7-2 and TRBJ2-3, with TRBD2 matching 12 bases. Germline V gene sequence: CDR1 SGHTA, CDR2 FQGNSA. The CDR3 runs to 19 residues. V gave up 2 bases and J gave up 8 bases; unmatched junction bases: 17.

The J gene is TRBJ1-6, the V gene TRBV11-3; 7 bases are a match to TRBD1. Germline values: CDR1 SGHNT, CDR2 YENEEA. Trimming at V came to 3 bases and at J to 5 bases, leaving 4 bases not matched to a gene. This CDR3 is built from 15 residues. CDR3 nucleotide sequence: TGTGCCAGCAGCTTTGGGGACAGTGATAATTCACCCCTCCACTTT. Amino acids: CASSFGDSDNSPLHF.

The chain has TRBV7-9 and TRBJ1-1; 7 positions match TRBD1. The CDR3 totals 19 residues. Germline loops: CDR1 SEHNR, CDR2 FQNEAQ (reference sequence). V shed 2 bases, J shed 4 bases, and the junction held 19 bases outside the gene matches. The CDR3 DNA is TGTGCCAGCAGCTTACCCAGAATTCGGACAGGTTCGGGTGCCACTGAAGCTTTCTTT. Translation: CASSLPRIRTGSGATEAFF.

This clone was seen more than once but under ten times. The chain couples TRBV12-3 or TRBV12-4 to TRBJ2-5; tentative D call: TRBD2 (5 bases). CDR3 length: 13 residues. Trimming took off 4 bases at V and 1 base at J, with 7 bases between the two ends. In DNA form, the CDR3 reads TGTGCCAGCAGTTGGGCGGGCCAAGAGACCCAGTACTTC. Translation: CASSWAGQETQYF.

This chain connects TRBV4-3 to TRBJ1-6; the D gene is possibly TRBD1 (6 bases). V was pared by 1 base and J by 3 bases, with 10 bases between. The germline CDR1 and CDR2 sequences are LGHNA and YSLEER. This CDR3 contains 16 residues. The CDR3 DNA follows: TGCGCCAGCAGCCAAGTCAACAGGGTCTATAATTCACCCCTCCACTTT. It is translated as CASSQVNRVYNSPLHF.

This clone has a single count. The V and J genes are TRBV15 and TRBJ2-4, with a tentative D call TRBD1 (6 bases). The V end was cut by 2 bases, the J end by 8 bases, with 16 bases between. The CDR3 covers 15 residues. Per germline, CDR1 LNHNV and CDR2 YYDKDF (reference sequence). This CDR3 reads CATSRRGTTRDIQYF. In DNA form, the CDR3 reads TGTGCCACCAGCAGAAGGGGGACCACGAGAGACATTCAGTACTTC.

CDR3 residues: CASSPTGNTEAFF. The CDR3 DNA sequence: TGTGCCAGCAGCCCGACAGGGAACACTGAAGCTTTCTTT. The V gene is TRBV2, the J gene TRBJ1-1; D might be TRBD1 (6 bases). The length of the CDR3 is 13 residues. V lost 6 bases to trimming and J lost 1 base, with 9 bases between them. In germline, CDR1 is SNHLY, CDR2 FYNNEI.

This chain links TRBV5-4 with TRBJ1-4; D is possibly TRBD1 (5 bases). Per the germline V gene, CDR1 is SGHNT and CDR2 is YYREEE (reference sequence). V was pared by 4 bases and J by 10 bases, with 11 bases between. This CDR3 comprises 12 residues. The CDR3 DNA reads TGTGCCAGCAGCCCGGGGGGGGGAAAACTGTTTTTT. Encoded protein: CASSPGGGKLFF.

CDR3 bases: TGTGCCAGCAGTCAGGGGGCTAATCAGCCCCAGCATTTT. This encodes CASSQGANQPQHF. The J gene is TRBJ1-5, the V gene TRBV12-3 or TRBV12-4; 8 bases align to TRBD1. V lost 5 bases, J lost 4 bases, and 1 base stayed unmatched. This CDR3 is built from 13 residues.

The V call is TRBV4-3, the J call TRBJ1-5; 8 nucleotides agree with TRBD1. There are 15 residues in the CDR3. CDR1 LGHNA and CDR2 YSLEER come from the germline V gene. Trimming took 0 bases from V and 4 from J; bases not matched to a gene: 2. The CDR3 protein is CASSQDGTGNQPQHF. CDR3 DNA: TGCGCCAGCAGCCAAGATGGGACAGGAAATCAGCCCCAGCATTTT.

V is TRBV19 and J is TRBJ2-3, with 12 nucleotides matching TRBD2. Germline values: CDR1 LNHDA, CDR2 SQIVND (reference sequence). The CDR3 is 15 amino acids. After removal of 5 bases from V and 2 bases from J, the junction contained 2 bases not matched to a gene. The CDR3 loop is CASSLAGGLTDTQYF. CDR3 nucleotide sequence: TGTGCCAGTAGTCTAGCGGGGGGGCTCACAGATACGCAGTATTTT.

Comments on this clone: The germline gene is not matched at one end of the junction; a read error may be the cause. The genes are TRBV2 and TRBJ2-1; 11 nucleotides agree with TRBD2. Germline values: CDR1 SNHLY, CDR2 FYNNEI. CDR3 length: 15 amino acids. The CDR3 nucleotides are TGTGCCAGCAGTGTTAGCGGGGGGGCCTATAATGAGCAGTTCTTC. Its translation: CASSVSGGAYNEQFF.

The chain has TRBV12-2 and TRBJ1-3; TRBD1, as called in the table, went unchecked against the DNA. TRBV12-2 is termed a pseudogene. The CDR3 has 16 residues. CDR3 DNA: TGTGCAAGTCGCTTGAATTGGCAGGGATTCGCGGACACCATATATTTT. This sequence encodes CASRLNWQGFADTIYF.

The chain carries TRBV18 and TRBJ1-4, with D maybe TRBD1 (6 bases). This CDR3 is 13 amino acids long. Germline V gives CDR1 KGHSH, CDR2 LQKENI. The germline V and J ends were trimmed by 3 bases and 14 bases, with 16 bases remaining between them. CDR3 residues: CASSPGDLRGLFF. CDR3 in DNA: TGTGCCAGCTCACCCGGGGACCTGAGGGGGCTGTTTTTT.

The V gene is TRBV5-4, the J gene TRBJ2-1; D is unclear. Trimming took off 1 base at V and 5 bases at J, with 10 bases between the two ends. CDR1 and CDR2 (germline): SGHNT, YYREEE (reference sequence). CDR3 length: 14 amino acids. The CDR3 loop is CASSLTPVDNEQFF. CDR3 sequence (DNA): TGTGCCAGCAGCTTGACCCCGGTGGACAATGAGCAGTTCTTC.

This chain links TRBV7-9 with TRBJ2-1, with D possibly being TRBD2 (5 bases). The V end lost 1 base, the J end lost 5 bases, and 6 bases lay between the germline ends. The CDR3 is 13 residues long. The germline V gene encodes CDR1 SEHNR and CDR2 FQNEAQ (reference sequence). The CDR3 is CASSLGRDNEQFF. CDR3 sequence (DNA): TGTGCCAGCAGCTTAGGGCGGGACAATGAGCAGTTCTTC.

V usage is TRBV5-1 and J usage is TRBJ1-6; 7 nucleotides align to TRBD1. The CDR3 loop spans 16 amino acids. V shed 0 bases and J 4 bases; nucleotides not matched to a gene: 4. Germline CDR1 SGHRS, CDR2 YFSETQ. The CDR3 reads CASSLERDSYNSPLHF. CDR3 coding DNA: TGCGCCAGCAGCTTGGAACGGGACAGTTATAATTCACCCCTCCACTTT.

The chain recombines TRBV20-1 with TRBJ2-7, with D perhaps matching TRBD1 (6 bases). Trimming left V 1 base short and J 5 bases short, with 6 bases between. Per germline, CDR1 DFQATT and CDR2 SNEGSKA (reference sequence). The CDR3 is 11 amino acids. DNA of the CDR3: TGCAGTGCTAGAGGGACAGACGAGCAGTACTTC. Protein sequence: CSARGTDEQYF.

The chain recombines TRBV24-1 with TRBJ2-2; 10 bases fit TRBD1. CDR1 KGHDR and CDR2 SFDVKD come from the germline V gene. The CDR3 extends over 15 amino acids. V shed 9 bases, J shed 1 base, and the junction held 4 bases outside the gene matches. CDR3 coding DNA: TGTGCCACCGGGGGGACAGGGGAGAACACCGGGGAGCTGTTTTTT. Translated: CATGGTGENTGELFF.

This chain joins TRBV24-1 and TRBJ2-3, with 9 bases matching TRBD2. J was trimmed by 1 base and V by 1 base; bases with no gene match: 2. CDR1 and CDR2 from the germline V gene are KGHDR and SFDVKD. CDR3 length: 16 residues. This CDR3 is CATSDFKRGGTDTQYF. CDR3 DNA sequence: TGTGCCACCAGTGATTTCAAGCGGGGGGGCACAGATACGCAGTATTTT.

This CDR3 reads CASSLGGNYGYTF. The CDR3 region has the DNA TGTGCCAGCAGCTTGGGGGGTAACTATGGCTACACCTTC. The chain uses TRBV7-2 and TRBJ1-2; perhaps TRBD1 as D (5 bases). Germline-derived CDR1 and CDR2 are SGHTA and FQGNSA. This CDR3 comprises 13 residues. V lost 3 bases and J 1 base, leaving 6 bases between the germline ends.

This chain joins TRBV21-1 and TRBJ1-1. TRBV21-1 is recorded as a pseudogene. The CDR3 runs to 14 residues. The CDR3 DNA reads as TGTGCCAGCAGGCGGGGCGGAGGGACCACTGAAGCTTTCTTT. Its protein product is CASRRGGGTTEAFF.

This chain links TRBV29-1 with TRBJ2-1; 15 bases line up with TRBD2. V shed 7 bases, J shed 0 bases, and the junction held 10 bases outside the gene matches. The CDR3 runs to 18 residues. The V gene's germline CDR1 is SQVTM and CDR2 ANQGSEA. The CDR3 DNA follows: TGCAGCGCCCCCCAGGGACTAGCGGGGGGTTTCTCCTACAATGAGCAGTTCTTC. It codes for CSAPQGLAGGFSYNEQFF.